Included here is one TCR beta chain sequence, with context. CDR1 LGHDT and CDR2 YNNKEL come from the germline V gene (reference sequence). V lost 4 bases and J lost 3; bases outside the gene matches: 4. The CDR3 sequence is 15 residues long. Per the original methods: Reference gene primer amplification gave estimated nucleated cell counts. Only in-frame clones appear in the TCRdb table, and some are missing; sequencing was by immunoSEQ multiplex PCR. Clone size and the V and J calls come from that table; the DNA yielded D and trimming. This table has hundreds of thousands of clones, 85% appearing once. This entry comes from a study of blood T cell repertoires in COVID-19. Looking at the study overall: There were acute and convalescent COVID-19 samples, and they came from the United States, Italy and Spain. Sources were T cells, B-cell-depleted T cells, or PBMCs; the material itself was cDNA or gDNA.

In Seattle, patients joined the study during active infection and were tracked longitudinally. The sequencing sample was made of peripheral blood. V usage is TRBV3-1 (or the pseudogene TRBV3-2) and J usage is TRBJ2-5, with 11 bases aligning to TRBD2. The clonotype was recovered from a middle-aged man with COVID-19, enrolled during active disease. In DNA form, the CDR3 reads TGTGCCAGCAGCCCCCGACTAGCGGGAAAAGAGACCCAGTACTTC. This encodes CASSPRLAGKETQYF.